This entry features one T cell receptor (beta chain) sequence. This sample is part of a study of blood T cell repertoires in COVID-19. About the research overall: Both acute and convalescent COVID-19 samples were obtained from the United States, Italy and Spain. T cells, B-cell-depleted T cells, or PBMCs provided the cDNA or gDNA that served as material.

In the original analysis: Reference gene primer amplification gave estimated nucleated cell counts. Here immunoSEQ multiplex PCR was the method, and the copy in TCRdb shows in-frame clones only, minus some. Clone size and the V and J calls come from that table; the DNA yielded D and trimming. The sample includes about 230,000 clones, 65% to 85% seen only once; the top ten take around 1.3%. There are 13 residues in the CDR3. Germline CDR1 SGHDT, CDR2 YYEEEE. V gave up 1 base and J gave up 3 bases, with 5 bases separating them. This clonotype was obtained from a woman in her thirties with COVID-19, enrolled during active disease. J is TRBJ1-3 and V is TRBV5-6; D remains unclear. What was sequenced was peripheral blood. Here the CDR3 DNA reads TGTGCCAGCAGCTTGACATATGGAAACACCATATATTTT. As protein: CASSLTYGNTIYF.